The 15 T cell receptor beta chains presented below share a single source sample, sequenced in a study of blood T cell repertoires in COVID-19. Only in-frame clones appear in the TCRdb table, and some are missing; sequencing was by immunoSEQ multiplex PCR. The repertoire holds hundreds of thousands of clones, with 87% as singletons. The sample comprised peripheral blood. The source is a man aged 18 to 29 with active or convalescent COVID-19.

The rearrangement uses TRBV5-1 and TRBJ2-7, with D hard to call. V was trimmed by 0 bases and J by 4 bases, leaving 5 bases between them. This CDR3 contains 12 residues. Germline V lookup: CDR1 SGHRS, CDR2 YFSETQ. The CDR3 region is CASSLGQYEQYF. CDR3 nucleotide sequence: TGCGCCAGCAGCTTGGGACAATACGAGCAGTACTTC.

The CDR3 here is CASSPQSTGNTEAFF. The CDR3 coding sequence is TGTGCCAGTAGTCCCCAATCCACTGGGAACACTGAAGCTTTCTTT. The chain uses TRBV19 and TRBJ1-1; D gene ambiguous. Germline assignment: CDR1 LNHDA and CDR2 SQIVND (reference sequence). CDR3 size: 15 residues. Trimming left V 5 bases short and J 1 base short, with 14 bases between.

This clone was recorded only once. The chain links TRBV9 to TRBJ1-1; D call uncertain. This CDR3 is 15 amino acids long. CDR1 is SGDLS and CDR2 is YYNGEE in the germline V gene. V was pared by 3 bases and J by 0 bases, with 12 bases between. CDR3 amino acids: CASSAPGSLNTEAFF. For the CDR3, the DNA is TGTGCCAGCAGCGCCCCCGGGAGTCTGAACACTGAAGCTTTCTTT.

CDR3 DNA sequence: TGTGCCAGCAGCGTAGGAGAGGGCACAGATACGCAGTATTTT. Translation: CASSVGEGTDTQYF. The V and J genes are TRBV9 and TRBJ2-3; D call uncertain. V lost 0 bases and J 1 base, leaving 6 bases between the germline ends. CDR1 is SGDLS and CDR2 is YYNGEE in the germline V gene. The CDR3 extends over 14 amino acids.

The chain has TRBV10-3 and TRBJ1-1; no clear D gene. The germline V gene encodes CDR1 ENHRY and CDR2 SYGVKD. V lost 4 bases to trimming and J lost 1 base, with 7 bases between them. There are 13 residues in the CDR3. The CDR3 DNA sequence: TGTGCCATCAGTGCTCTCCCGAACACTGAAGCTTTCTTT. It is translated as CAISALPNTEAFF.

The chain uses TRBV7-2 and TRBJ1-2; D is possibly TRBD1 (6 bases). The germline V and J ends were trimmed by 6 bases and 3 bases, with 14 bases remaining between them. CDR3 length: 14 amino acids. Germline V gene sequence: CDR1 SGHTA, CDR2 FQGNSA. CDR3 sequence: CASSQWTAYYGYTF. The CDR3, as DNA: TGTGCCAGCAGTCAGTGGACAGCGTACTATGGCTACACCTTC.

This rearrangement joins TRBV4-3 to TRBJ2-7; no definite D call. In germline, CDR1 is LGHNA, CDR2 YSLEER. Trimming stripped 0 bases from V and 7 bases from J, with 10 bases between. The CDR3 runs 13 residues. The CDR3 nucleotides are TGCGCCAGCAGCCAAGATCTTACGAGGGAGCAGTACTTC. It specifies CASSQDLTREQYF.

The chain employs TRBV2 and TRBJ1-3; D perhaps matches TRBD1 (5 bases). Trimming pared 6 bases from V and 4 bases from J, leaving 7 bases between. This CDR3 region has 12 residues. CDR1 and CDR2 from the germline V gene are SNHLY and FYNNEI. This CDR3 is CASSSGGNTIYF. The CDR3 coding sequence is TGTGCCAGCAGCTCAGGGGGAAACACCATATATTTT.

A note on this clone: The same CDR3 also results from other DNA sequences found in this sample. This chain uses TRBV3-1 (or the pseudogene TRBV3-2) with TRBJ2-3; no clear D gene. V was pared by 4 bases and J by 0 bases, with 2 bases between. Per germline, CDR1 LGHDT and CDR2 YNNKEL (reference sequence). The CDR3 extends over 12 amino acids. The CDR3 DNA sequence: TGTGCCAGCAGCCCGAGCACAGATACGCAGTATTTT. Amino acids: CASSPSTDTQYF.

This clone was observed once. The chain recombines TRBV28 with TRBJ2-3, with 11 bases matching TRBD2. V shed 3 bases, J shed 2 bases, and the junction held 4 bases outside the gene matches. CDR1 MDHEN and CDR2 SYDVKM come from the germline V gene. This CDR3 comprises 16 residues. The CDR3 loop is CASSLQLAGDTDTQYF. The CDR3 DNA reads TGTGCCAGCAGTTTGCAACTAGCGGGAGACACAGATACGCAGTATTTT.

The chain joins TRBV15 to TRBJ2-2; 12 bases are a match to TRBD2. J gave up 8 bases and V 3 bases, and 10 bases lay outside the gene matches. In germline, CDR1 is LNHNV, CDR2 YYDKDF (reference sequence). This CDR3 is built from 17 residues. The chain's CDR3 is CATSSGGLAGRRGELFF. The CDR3 DNA reads TGTGCCACCAGCAGCGGAGGACTAGCGGGGAGGAGAGGGGAGCTGTTTTTT.

V gene TRBV7-2 combines with J gene TRBJ1-2; no reliable D call. From germline, CDR1 is SGHTA and CDR2 FQGNSA. V lost 5 bases to trimming and J lost 5 bases, with 9 bases between them. CDR3 size: 12 residues. Here the CDR3 reads CASSPPGYGYTF. The CDR3 DNA reads as TGTGCCAGCAGCCCCCCGGGTTATGGCTACACCTTC.

The genes are TRBV27 and TRBJ1-1, with 8 bases lining up with TRBD1. The CDR3 runs to 14 residues. The V gene end was trimmed by 6 bases and the J gene end by 11 bases; junction bases not matched to a gene: 14. The germline V gene has CDR1 MNHEY and CDR2 SMNVEV (reference sequence). This CDR3 is CASRPGGTGNGAFF. The CDR3 DNA follows: TGTGCCAGCAGGCCAGGGGGCACGGGTAATGGGGCTTTCTTT.

The chain carries TRBV7-9 and TRBJ1-1, with D maybe TRBD1 (5 bases). Trimming shortened V by 2 bases and J by 0 bases, and 7 bases separated the two germline ends. CDR3 size: 14 residues. The V gene's germline CDR1 is SEHNR and CDR2 FQNEAQ (reference sequence). The CDR3 loop is CASSLSGMNTEAFF. CDR3 DNA sequence: TGTGCCAGCAGCTTATCAGGGATGAACACTGAAGCTTTCTTT.

This clone came up once. V is TRBV7-2 and J is TRBJ2-5; D unclear. This CDR3 is built from 11 residues. Trimming took 3 bases from V and 5 from J, leaving 4 bases between them. Germline V gene lookup returns CDR1 SGHTA and CDR2 FQGNSA. CDR3 coding DNA: TGTGCCAGCAGCTTTCCTGAGACCCAGTACTTC. This codes for CASSFPETQYF.